Below, one T cell receptor beta chain is given with its context. Its antigen remains undetermined. The record has no base qualities; no much larger clone is one base away. V is cut by 8 bases and J by 2 bases, and the space between the germline ends is 19 bases. The cysteine opens and the phenylalanine closes a CDR3 of 15 amino acids. Only CDR3 DNA is held: 45 bases, read in frame from base 1. CDR1 and CDR2 were assigned from the germline V gene as MDHEN and SYDVKM. The sample belongs to a study of early T cells in non-severe SARS-CoV-2 infection (dated by TCRdb to 2020 to 2022). In the study overall: TCR sequencing used bulk RNA from unsorted whole blood, so alpha and beta chains could not be paired.

Receptor amplification or capture employed 5' RACE. The instrument given in TCRdb is NextSeq 500. The TCR library protocol attached unique molecular identifiers to individual cDNA molecules to correct for sequencing error and PCR bias. TCR alpha and beta chains were both sequenced, and the abundances of alpha and beta sequences in each sample were closely correlated with each other. In the source study's methods: Decombinator V4 was used to perform V gene, J gene and CDR3 annotation of TCR sequences. Expanded TCRs were defined as changing significantly between any two time points under a Poisson model with p below 0.0001. Abundances of TCRs were expressed as counts per million after normalisation to the total number of TCRs sequenced in each sample. MAIT TCRs were defined by TRAV1-2 paired with TRAJ12, TRAJ20 or TRAJ33, and iNKT TCRs by TRAV10 paired with TRAJ18. A search of VDJdb, accessed on 1 November 2021, was run for TCRs annotated to CMV, EBV and SARS-CoV-2, with TCRs annotated for multiple antigens excluded. TCRdb reprocessed the public reads (quality trimming at Q25 with fastp, clone calling with MiXCR) and kept in-frame beta chains. Rows merge per CDR3 protein into single entries with the most common DNA and genes. These V and J calls are TCRdb output, not the study's own analysis. In this sample the table shows tens of thousands of distinct CDR3 sequences, about 12% of which occur a single time. About 8.3% of the sample belongs to the ten largest clones.

General conclusions and limits of the study: VDJdb matching was skewed toward anti-spike CD8 responses, so virus-specific expansions were likely underestimated and private and CD4 specificities were missed.

A case-control design nested within a healthcare worker cohort in London, UK, was used, with weekly nasopharyngeal swab PCR tests and blood sampling performed. Healthcare workers were recruited during the week of the UK lockdown, between 23 and 31 March 2020, and followed weekly for up to 16 weeks. Sequenced material: whole blood. This sequence originates from an adult who was a healthcare worker with PCR-confirmed SARS-CoV-2 infection or an uninfected control (not recorded which). The chain couples TRBV28 to TRBJ2-7, with the D segment possibly TRBD1 or TRBD2, each aligning over 5 bases. The CDR3: CASLPPGPTAYEQYF. The DNA sequence is TGTGCCAGCCTCCCCCCGGGACCTACGGCCTACGAGCAGTACTTC. Reference TRBV28 and TRBJ2-7 genes cover what lies past the CDR3, so the full variable domain is DVKVTQSSRYLVKRTGEKVFLECVQDMDHENMFWYRQDPGLGLRLIYFSYDVKMKEKGDIPEGYSVSREKKERFSLILESASTNQTSMYLCASLPPGPTAYEQYFGPGTRLTVT.